This T cell receptor (beta chain) was observed in a study of somatic mutations in cytotoxic T cells in rheumatoid arthritis. Study-level points and caveats: For patients with rheumatoid arthritis, CD8+ clonality went up with age, while healthy controls showed no such change.

It was blood donors, about 52% female and with a median age of around 58 years (range about 21-80), who served as healthy controls. CD4+ cells and CD8+ cells were each obtained through positive magnetic bead selection, and their purity was assessed by flow cytometry. Germline values: CDR1 MNHEY, CDR2 SMNVEV (reference sequence). CDR3 length: 12 amino acids. The germline V and J ends were trimmed by 2 bases and 6 bases, with 5 bases remaining between them. This table comes from immunoSEQ multiplex PCR, and its TCRdb copy is limited to in-frame clones, with some not included. The data hold 9,400 or so clones, with about 71% observed a single time. Note on this clone: Its antigen is currently unknown.

The sequence was obtained from a woman aged 45 to 65 in good health. The chain recombines TRBV27 with TRBJ2-1, with D uncertain. The sample comprised CD8+ T cells sorted from blood. The CDR3 protein is CASSLPGNEQFF. CDR3 coding DNA: TGTGCCAGCAGTTTACCGGGCAATGAGCAGTTCTTC.